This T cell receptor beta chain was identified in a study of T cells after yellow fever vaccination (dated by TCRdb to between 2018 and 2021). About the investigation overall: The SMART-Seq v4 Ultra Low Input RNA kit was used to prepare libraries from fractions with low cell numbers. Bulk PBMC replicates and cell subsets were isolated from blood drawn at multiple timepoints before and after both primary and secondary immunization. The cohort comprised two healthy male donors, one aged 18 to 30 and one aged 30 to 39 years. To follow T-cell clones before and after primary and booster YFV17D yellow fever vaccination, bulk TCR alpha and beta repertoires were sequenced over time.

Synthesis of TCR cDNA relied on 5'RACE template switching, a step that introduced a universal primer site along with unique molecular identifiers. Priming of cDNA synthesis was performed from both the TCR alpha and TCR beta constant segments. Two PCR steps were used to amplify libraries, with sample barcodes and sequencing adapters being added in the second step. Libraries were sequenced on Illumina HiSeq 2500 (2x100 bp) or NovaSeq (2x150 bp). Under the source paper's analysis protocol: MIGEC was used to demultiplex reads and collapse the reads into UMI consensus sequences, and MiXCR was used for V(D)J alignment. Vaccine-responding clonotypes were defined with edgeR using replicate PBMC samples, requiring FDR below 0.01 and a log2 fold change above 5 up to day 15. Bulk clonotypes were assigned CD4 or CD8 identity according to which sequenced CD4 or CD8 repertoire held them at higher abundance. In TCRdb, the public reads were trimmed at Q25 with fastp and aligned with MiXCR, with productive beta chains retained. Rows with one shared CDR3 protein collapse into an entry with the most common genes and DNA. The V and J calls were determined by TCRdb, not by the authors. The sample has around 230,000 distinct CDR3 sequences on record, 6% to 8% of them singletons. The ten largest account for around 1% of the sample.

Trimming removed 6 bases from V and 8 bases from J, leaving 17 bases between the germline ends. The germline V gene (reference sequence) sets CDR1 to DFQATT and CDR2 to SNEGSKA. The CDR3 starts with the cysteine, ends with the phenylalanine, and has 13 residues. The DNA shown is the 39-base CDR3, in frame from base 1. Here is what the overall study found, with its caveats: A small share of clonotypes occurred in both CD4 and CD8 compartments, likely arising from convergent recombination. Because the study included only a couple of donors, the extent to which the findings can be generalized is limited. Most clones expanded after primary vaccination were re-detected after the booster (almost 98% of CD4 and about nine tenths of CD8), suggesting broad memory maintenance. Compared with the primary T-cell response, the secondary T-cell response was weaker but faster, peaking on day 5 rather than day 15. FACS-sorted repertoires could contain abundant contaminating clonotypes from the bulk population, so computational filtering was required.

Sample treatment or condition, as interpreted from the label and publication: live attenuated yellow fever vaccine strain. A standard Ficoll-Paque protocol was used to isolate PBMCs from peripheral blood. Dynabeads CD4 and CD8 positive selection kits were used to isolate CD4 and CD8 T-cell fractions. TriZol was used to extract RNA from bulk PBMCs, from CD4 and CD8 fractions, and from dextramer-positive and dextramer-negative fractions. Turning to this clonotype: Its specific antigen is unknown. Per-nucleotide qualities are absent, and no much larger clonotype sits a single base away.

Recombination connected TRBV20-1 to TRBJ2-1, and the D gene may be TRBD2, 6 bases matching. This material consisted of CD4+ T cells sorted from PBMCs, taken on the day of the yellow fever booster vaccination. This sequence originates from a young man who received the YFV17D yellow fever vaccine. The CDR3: CSAISGTFYEQFF. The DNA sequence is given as TGCAGTGCAATTTCCGGGACTTTTTATGAGCAGTTCTTC.